Each of the 8 T cell receptor beta chains below was sequenced from the same sample in a study of cytomegalovirus exposure and HLA in healthy donors. The PCR employed 60 Vbeta primers together with 13 Jbeta primers. Only in-frame clones appear in the TCRdb table, and some are missing; sequencing was by immunoSEQ multiplex PCR. The sample includes about 130,000 clones, about two thirds seen only once; the top ten take 2.6%. The sequenced sample consisted of PBMCs. These receptors originate from a woman in her sixties in good health and CMV-seropositive.

The V call is TRBV5-1, the J call TRBJ2-3, with TRBD2 matching over 13 bases. This CDR3 is built from 16 residues. The junction had 3 bases not matched to a gene; V was cut back by 3 bases and J by 2 bases. In germline, CDR1 is SGHRS, CDR2 YFSETQ. The chain's CDR3 is CASSSGLAGDTDTQYF. The CDR3 DNA reads TGCGCCAGCAGCTCAGGACTAGCGGGGGACACAGATACGCAGTATTTT. The variable domain in full, completed from reference TRBV5-1 and TRBJ2-3, reads KAGVTQTPRYLIKTRGQQVTLSCSPISGHRSVSWYQQTPGQGLQFLFEYFSETQRNKGNFPGRFSGRQFSNSRSEMNVSTLELGDSALYLCASSSGLAGDTDTQYFGPGTRLTVL.

The chain combines TRBV11-2 with TRBJ2-3, with unresolved D. Trimming shortened V by 5 bases and J by 5 bases, and 11 bases separated the two germline ends. Germline lookup yields CDR1 SGHAT and CDR2 FQNNGV. The CDR3 has 13 amino acids. In DNA, the CDR3 is TGTGCCAGCAGCCGCGAGAACCTAGATACGCAGTATTTT. Its translation is CASSRENLDTQYF.

DNA of the CDR3: TGTGCCAGCAGCGACTATCTGGACAGGGGTGGCACTGAAGCTTTCTTT. It is translated as CASSDYLDRGGTEAFF. The chain joins TRBV7-8 to TRBJ1-1; 9 nucleotides match TRBD1. This CDR3 is 16 amino acids long. V lost 5 bases, J lost 4 bases, and 11 bases stayed unmatched. Germline values: CDR1 SGHVS, CDR2 FQNEAQ.

This clone appeared a single time. The CDR3: CASSAGQAYGYTF. In DNA form, the CDR3 reads TGCGCCAGCAGCGCGGGACAGGCCTATGGCTACACCTTC. V gene TRBV5-1 combines with J gene TRBJ1-2; TRBD1 matches 8 bases. The CDR3 is made up of 13 amino acids. The J segment lost 4 bases and the V segment lost 4 bases, leaving 3 bases of the junction unmatched. Germline loops: CDR1 SGHRS, CDR2 YFSETQ.

The chain employs TRBV10-1 and TRBJ1-1, with a tentative D call TRBD1 (6 bases). Germline loops: CDR1 WNHNN, CDR2 SYGVQD (reference sequence). V lost 4 bases, J lost 5 bases, and 11 bases lay in between. The CDR3 runs to 13 residues. The CDR3 DNA reads TGCGCCAGCAGTGTTACCGGGACAACTGAAGCTTTCTTT. Amino acid sequence: CASSVTGTTEAFF.

This clone appeared a few times. This rearrangement joins TRBV7-9 to TRBJ2-4, with TRBD2 as a possible D gene (5 bases). The CDR3 has 14 residues. Germline V gene lookup returns CDR1 SEHNR and CDR2 FQNEAQ (reference sequence). Trimming pared 8 bases from V and 6 bases from J, leaving 17 bases between. Here the CDR3 reads CASGPAEAGNIQYF. Written as DNA, the CDR3 is TGTGCCAGCGGCCCCGCGGAGGCCGGAAACATTCAGTACTTC.

CDR3 coding DNA: TGTGCCAGCAGCTTAAGCGGACGGCCGAGCTCCTACGAGCAGTACTTC. It yields the protein CASSLSGRPSSYEQYF. The J gene is TRBJ2-7, the V gene TRBV13; the D gene is possibly TRBD2 (5 bases). Germline CDR1 and CDR2: PRHDT and FYEKMQ (reference sequence). The V end was cut by 2 bases, the J end by 0 bases, with 14 bases between. This CDR3 is 16 amino acids long.

The rearrangement links TRBV27 to TRBJ1-2; possible D gene TRBD1, 5 bases. The ends were cut back, 2 bases at V and 7 bases at J, with 14 bases in the middle. The CDR3 totals 14 residues. Germline CDR1 MNHEY, CDR2 SMNVEV (reference sequence). CDR3 protein: CASSLGGAMSGYTF. Written as DNA, the CDR3 is TGTGCCAGCAGTTTAGGAGGGGCGATGTCTGGCTACACCTTC.